A selection of T cell receptor beta chains follows, all from one sample in a study of T cells after yellow fever vaccination. TCRdb reanalysed the 5' RACE reads using MiXCR and keeps one entry per CDR3 protein. The table lists 310,000 or so distinct CDR3 sequences, 6.8% of them singletons, with 15% to 20% in the top ten. This specimen consisted of PBMCs, obtained about 49 days after the first yellow fever vaccination. The receptors originated from a man aged 18 to 35 who received the YFV17D yellow fever vaccine. Each CDR3 is given without its conserved first and last residue. Expanded clones are given a class, and other clones once, few, many or no size at all.

CDR3 protein: ASTLTGGMSSPLH; clone size: few; J gene: TRBJ1-6; V gene: TRBV6-2/TRBV6-3
CDR3 protein: ASSRTRVVAEQY; clone size: few; J gene: TRBJ2-7; V gene: TRBV4-1
CDR3 protein: ASSQEAGYTYEQY; clone size: few; J gene: TRBJ2-7; V gene: TRBV4-2
CDR3 protein: SARARGTYNEQF; clone size: few; J gene: TRBJ2-1; V gene: TRBV20-1
CDR3 protein: ASSWFSGARGTGELF; clone size: few; J gene: TRBJ2-2; V gene: TRBV5-6
CDR3 protein: SARDGHSHQPQH; clone size: many; J gene: TRBJ1-5; V gene: TRBV20-1
CDR3 protein: ASSQWTVNTGELF; clone size: few; J gene: TRBJ2-2; V gene: TRBV12-3/TRBV12-4
CDR3 protein: ASSPNRGLTNTEAF; clone size: few; J gene: TRBJ1-1; V gene: TRBV18
CDR3 protein: AISEVGLGSGANVLT; clone size: NA; J gene: TRBJ2-6; V gene: TRBV10-3
CDR3 protein: ASSQLGLAVYNEQF; clone size: NA; J gene: TRBJ2-1; V gene: TRBV4-2
CDR3 protein: AFSSTGLAPSTDTQY; clone size: NA; J gene: TRBJ2-3; V gene: TRBV10-3
CDR3 protein: SVEGTLNGGYT; clone size: NA; J gene: TRBJ1-2; V gene: TRBV29-1
CDR3 protein: ASSQRPGGATGNYGYT; clone size: few; J gene: TRBJ1-2; V gene: TRBV5-1
CDR3 protein: ASTMRLAGATDTQY; clone size: few; J gene: TRBJ2-3; V gene: TRBV7-2
CDR3 protein: ASTLHLAGGIDTQY; clone size: many; J gene: TRBJ2-3; V gene: TRBV12-3/TRBV12-4
CDR3 protein: ASSPGQGAKQY; clone size: NA; J gene: TRBJ2-7; V gene: TRBV18
CDR3 protein: ATSDSLVPYNEQF; clone size: few; J gene: TRBJ2-1; V gene: TRBV24-1
CDR3 protein: ASSYAEEALGYT; clone size: NA; J gene: TRBJ1-2; V gene: TRBV6-2/TRBV6-3
CDR3 protein: ASSEWLAGATDTQY; clone size: NA; J gene: TRBJ2-3; V gene: TRBV2
CDR3 protein: ASSLVSNEQF; clone size: many; J gene: TRBJ2-1; V gene: TRBV28
CDR3 protein: SVENDEGAGELF; clone size: NA; J gene: TRBJ2-2; V gene: TRBV29-1
CDR3 protein: ASPGEETQY; clone size: few; J gene: TRBJ2-5; V gene: TRBV7-9
CDR3 protein: ASSAQSSYNSPLH; clone size: few; J gene: TRBJ1-6; V gene: TRBV14
CDR3 protein: ASSIRSSGANVLT; clone size: many; J gene: TRBJ2-6; V gene: TRBV7-2
CDR3 protein: ASSPGADNQPQH; clone size: few; J gene: TRBJ1-5; V gene: TRBV12-3/TRBV12-4
CDR3 protein: ASSWGAGGPDEQY; clone size: few; J gene: TRBJ2-7; V gene: TRBV7-2
CDR3 protein: ASSANRNEQF; clone size: few; J gene: TRBJ2-1; V gene: TRBV19
CDR3 protein: ASSLVSGTTYEQY; clone size: few; J gene: TRBJ2-7; V gene: TRBV7-2
CDR3 protein: ASSIQGLNNEQF; clone size: NA; J gene: TRBJ2-1; V gene: TRBV7-2
CDR3 protein: AWSVRWGRETQY; clone size: NA; J gene: TRBJ2-5; V gene: TRBV30
CDR3 protein: ASSPGVGGEQY; clone size: NA; J gene: TRBJ2-7; V gene: TRBV7-3
CDR3 protein: ASSLESMYGYT; clone size: NA; J gene: TRBJ1-2; V gene: TRBV7-9
CDR3 protein: ASSFGGALNEQF; clone size: many; J gene: TRBJ2-1; V gene: TRBV7-2
CDR3 protein: SVERGSEETQY; clone size: many; J gene: TRBJ2-5; V gene: TRBV29-1